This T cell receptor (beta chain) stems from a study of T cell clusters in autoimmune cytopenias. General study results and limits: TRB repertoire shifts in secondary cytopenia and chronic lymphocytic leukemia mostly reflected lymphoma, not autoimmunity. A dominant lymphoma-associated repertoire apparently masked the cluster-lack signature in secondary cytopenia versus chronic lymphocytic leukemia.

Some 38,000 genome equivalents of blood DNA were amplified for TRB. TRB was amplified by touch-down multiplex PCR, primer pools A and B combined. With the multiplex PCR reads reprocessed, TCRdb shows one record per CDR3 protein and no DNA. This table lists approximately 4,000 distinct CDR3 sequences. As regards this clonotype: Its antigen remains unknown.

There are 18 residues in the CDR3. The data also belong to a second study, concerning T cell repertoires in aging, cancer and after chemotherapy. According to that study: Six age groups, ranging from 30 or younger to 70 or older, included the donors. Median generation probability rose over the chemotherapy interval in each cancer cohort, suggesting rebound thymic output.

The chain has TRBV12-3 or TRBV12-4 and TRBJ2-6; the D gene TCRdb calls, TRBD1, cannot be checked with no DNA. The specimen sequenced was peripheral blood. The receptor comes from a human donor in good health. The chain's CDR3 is CASSRRTGVGSGANVLTF.